This T cell receptor beta chain appears in the sequencing data of a study of blood T cell repertoires in COVID-19. Participants had their cohort set by participant-reported clinical history. The assay was immunoSEQ multiplex PCR, and TCRdb's table has in-frame clones only and misses some. This table holds a few hundred thousand clones, around 87% found once. The V segment lost 6 bases and the J segment 2 bases; nucleotides outside the gene matches: 11. This CDR3 spans 17 amino acids. Germline CDR1 MDHEN, CDR2 SYDVKM. The rearrangement joins TRBV28 to TRBJ2-7, with TRBD1 identical over 12 bases. This sequence originates from a man younger than 35 who had recovered from COVID-19. Specimen: PBMCs or T cells enriched from blood (not recorded which). This CDR3 is CASRTQAGTGGPYEQYF. The DNA for the CDR3 is TGTGCCAGCAGGACCCAAGCCGGGACAGGGGGCCCCTACGAGCAGTACTTC.